The present T cell receptor (beta chain) was sequenced within a study of response to subunit inactivated influenza vaccine. Study-wide points: Each seasonal influenza vaccination, the authors suggested, recruits few new T cells.

TCRdb processed the RT-PCR reads anew with MiXCR; each CDR3 protein has one entry. The data contain approximately 680,000 distinct CDR3 sequences, about a sixth of them singletons. This CDR3 has 17 amino acids. The germline V gene encodes CDR1 MNHEY and CDR2 SMNVEV (reference sequence). V was trimmed by 1 base and J by 4 bases, leaving 17 bases between them. Remarks on this clonotype: Its antigen is unknown.

The chain carries TRBV27 and TRBJ2-1, with D maybe TRBD1 (6 bases). The specimen comprised PBMCs from blood, sampled about 11 days after vaccination. This clonotype was sampled from a man between 50 and 59 years old who received an inactivated influenza vaccine. The CDR3 nucleotides read TGTGCCAGCAGTTTATTGGGGGCCGGCACCGCGTACAATGAGCAGTTCTTC. Its protein is CASSLLGAGTAYNEQFF.